Shown below are 27 T cell receptor beta chains from a single sample sequenced in a study of T-cell memory formation after mild COVID-19. TCRdb reprocessed the 5' RACE reads with MiXCR, giving one entry per CDR3 protein. The sample lists 300,000 to 350,000 distinct CDR3 sequences, less than 20% seen once, with roughly 20% in the top ten. The sequenced sample was PBMCs or a T cell subset sorted from them (not recorded which). These receptors all come from a man between 18 and 29 years old who had mild COVID-19 (a few samples of this study predate the infection). Cell type and time point are not known.

This chain links TRBV12-3 or TRBV12-4 with TRBJ2-7, with D tentatively TRBD2 (5 bases). V lost 3 bases and J 5 bases, leaving 11 bases between the germline ends. The CDR3 has 13 residues. As DNA, the CDR3 is TGTGCCAGCAGTTTGGCCCAGGAGGACGAGCAGTACTTC. Protein product: CASSLAQEDEQYF.

The chain joins TRBV20-1 to TRBJ2-7, with TRBD2 matching 8 bases. The junction had 11 bases not matched to a gene; V was cut back by 3 bases and J by 4 bases. CDR1 is DFQATT, CDR2 SNEGSKA, per germline (reference sequence). The CDR3 loop spans 15 amino acids. The CDR3: CSARISGGASYEQYV. In nucleotides, the CDR3 is TGCAGTGCTAGGATCAGCGGGGGTGCCTCGTACGAGCAGTACGTC.

The chain employs TRBV5-5 and TRBJ1-1, with a weak D call TRBD1 (5 bases). The CDR3 spans 13 residues. Trimming cost V 7 bases and J 5 bases, with 15 bases left between them. Germline V gene data show CDR1 as SGHKS and CDR2 as YYEKEE (reference sequence). The CDR3 reads CASVGEGNTEAFF. DNA of the CDR3: TGTGCCAGCGTGGGGGAAGGAAATACTGAAGCTTTCTTT. The variable domain in full, with the rest retrieved from reference TRBV5-5 and TRBJ1-1, is DAGVTQSPTHLIKTRGQQVTLRCSPISGHKSVSWYQQVLGQGPQFIFQYYEKEERGRGNFPDRFSARQFPNYSSELNVNALLLGDSALYLCASVGEGNTEAFFGQGTRLTVV.

The chain recombines TRBV6-6 with TRBJ2-7; 8 bases are a match to TRBD2. Germline V gives CDR1 MNHNY, CDR2 SVGAGI (reference sequence). Trimming removed 10 bases from V and 6 bases from J; junction bases left unmatched: 11. This CDR3 has 13 amino acids. CDR3 nucleotides: TGTGCCACCACCTCGGGGGGGTCGCGCGAGCAGTACTTC. It is translated as CATTSGGSREQYF.

V usage is TRBV5-4 and J usage is TRBJ2-5; D might be TRBD2 (7 bases). Trimming removed 4 bases at V and 5 bases at J, with 18 bases between. The CDR3 extends over 15 amino acids. The germline V gene has CDR1 SGHNT and CDR2 YYREEE (reference sequence). The CDR3 bases are TGTGCCAGCAGCCCGCAAGGGGGGGCGGCGGAGACCCAGTACTTC. This gives the protein CASSPQGGAAETQYF.

In its sample, this clonotype was seen a few times. V and J are TRBV2 and TRBJ2-5; D is possibly TRBD1 or TRBD2 (5 bases each). In germline, CDR1 is SNHLY, CDR2 FYNNEI. Trimming removed 5 bases at V and 6 bases at J, with 10 bases between. This CDR3 region has 12 residues. CDR3 DNA: TGTGCCAGCAGTCCGGGGCCTAAGACCCAGTACTTC. The encoded protein is CASSPGPKTQYF. The complete variable domain, with remaining parts taken from reference TRBV2 and TRBJ2-5, reads EPEVTQTPSHQVTQMGQEVILRCVPISNHLYFYWYRQILGQKVEFLVSFYNNEISEKSEIFDDQFSVERPDGSNFTLKIRSTKLEDSAMYFCASSPGPKTQYFGPGTRLLVL.

V and J are TRBV29-1 and TRBJ2-7; D ambiguous. The CDR3 contains 9 residues. Per germline, CDR1 SQVTM and CDR2 ANQGSEA. Trimming left V 6 bases short and J 2 bases short, with 2 bases between. The CDR3 DNA is TGCAGCGTGCCCTACGAGCAGTACGTC. It yields the protein CSVPYEQYV.

Only a few counts were recorded for this clonotype. The V call is TRBV12-3 or TRBV12-4, the J call TRBJ2-5, with TRBD2 matching 8 bases. This CDR3 region has 14 residues. V trimming: 3 bases; J trimming: 5 bases; junction bases outside the gene matches: 5. Here the CDR3 DNA reads TGTGCCAGCAGTTTTCCGGGGGGGGAGGAGACCCAGTACTTC. Translation gives CASSFPGGEETQYF.

This clonotype was detected ten times or more. The chain joins TRBV20-1 to TRBJ1-2, with 7 bases lining up with TRBD1. CDR3 length: 15 amino acids. The V segment lost 5 bases and the J segment 0 bases; nucleotides outside the gene matches: 9. The germline V gene has CDR1 DFQATT and CDR2 SNEGSKA (reference sequence). The CDR3 nucleotides read TGCAGTGCTCAAGAGGATGGGACAGCTAACTATGGCTACACCTTC. Residues: CSAQEDGTANYGYTF.

The chain employs TRBV15 and TRBJ2-1, with 11 positions matching TRBD2. CDR1 LNHNV and CDR2 YYDKDF come from the germline V gene (reference sequence). The length of the CDR3 is 19 residues. V was clipped by 3 bases and J by 7 bases; unmatched bases: 17. The CDR3 is CATSRPKGSSGGWANEQFF. In DNA form, the CDR3 reads TGTGCCACCAGCAGGCCTAAAGGGTCTAGCGGGGGGTGGGCGAATGAGCAGTTCTTC.

A few counts support this clonotype. The chain carries TRBV19 and TRBJ2-7, with TRBD2 matching over 10 bases. This CDR3 is 16 amino acids long. Germline V lookup: CDR1 LNHDA, CDR2 SQIVND (reference sequence). V was pared by 1 base and J by 7 bases, with 10 bases of the junction left unmatched. In DNA, the CDR3 is TGTGCCAGTAGTATAGCTAGCGGGGGACCCTCCTGTGAGCAGTACGTC. Translation: CASSIASGGPSCEQYV.

This rearrangement joins TRBV5-1 to TRBJ1-2; TRBD1 matches 10 bases. The V and J ends lost 2 bases and 4 bases, in that order; junction bases with no gene match: 8. This CDR3 is built from 16 residues. CDR1 is SGHRS, CDR2 YFSETQ, per germline. Here the CDR3 reads CASSFGTGAGFYGYTF. CDR3 in DNA: TGCGCCAGCAGCTTCGGGACAGGGGCGGGGTTCTATGGCTACACCTTC.

The chain employs TRBV11-2 and TRBJ2-3; TRBD1 matches 7 bases. J gave up 6 bases and V 5 bases, and 11 bases lay outside the gene matches. CDR3 size: 15 residues. The germline V gene encodes CDR1 SGHAT and CDR2 FQNNGV. The CDR3 region has the DNA TGTGCCAGCAGCCCACAGGACAGGATTGTTGATACGCAGTATTTT. As protein: CASSPQDRIVDTQYF.

Many counts were recorded for this clonotype. The chain is built from TRBV4-1 and TRBJ2-5; D may be TRBD2 (7 bases). CDR1 is MGHRA and CDR2 is YSYEKL in the germline V gene. V shed 3 bases and J shed 1 base, with 24 bases lying between them. This CDR3 spans 19 amino acids. CDR3 bases: TGCGCCAGCAGCCACCCCGGGCTTAGGGGGGGGGCGTTCCAAGAGACCCAGTACTTC. Protein sequence: CASSHPGLRGGAFQETQYF.

V and J are TRBV3-1 and TRBJ2-1; 7 nucleotides agree with TRBD1. The V and J ends lost 2 bases and 4 bases, in that order; junction bases with no gene match: 2. Looked up from germline, CDR1 is LGHDT and CDR2 is YNNKEL (reference sequence). This CDR3 comprises 14 residues. The CDR3 here is CASSQLGQYNEQFF. The CDR3 nucleotides read TGTGCCAGCAGCCAATTGGGACAGTACAATGAGCAGTTCTTC.

V and J are TRBV7-8 and TRBJ1-1, with D possibly being TRBD1 (6 bases). Trimming shortened V by 3 bases and J by 5 bases, and 16 bases separated the two germline ends. Per germline, CDR1 SGHVS and CDR2 FQNEAQ. The CDR3 has 15 residues. In DNA form, the CDR3 reads TGTGCCAGCAGCTTGCTTGCAGGGGCACGGACTGAAGCTTTCTTT. Amino acids: CASSLLAGARTEAFF.

J is TRBJ1-5 and V is TRBV7-2; no definite D call. The V gene lost 10 bases and the J gene lost 3 bases, with 13 bases spanning the gap. The CDR3 is made up of 13 amino acids. Germline loops: CDR1 SGHTA, CDR2 FQGNSA. CDR3 DNA: TGTGCCACCGGTGGAGCCGTCAATCAGCCCCAGCATTTT. Translated: CATGGAVNQPQHF.

This clonotype occurred many times. The rearrangement links TRBV5-6 to TRBJ2-7; 8 bases map to TRBD1. From germline, CDR1 is SGHDT and CDR2 YYEEEE. The ends lost 4 bases at V and 2 bases at J; junction bases unmatched: 5. This CDR3 region has 14 residues. The chain's CDR3 is CASSRATGAYEQYF. The DNA of the CDR3 is TGTGCCAGCAGCCGCGCGACAGGGGCCTACGAGCAGTACTTC. Variable domain in full (rest from reference TRBV5-6 and TRBJ2-7): DAGVTQSPTHLIKTRGQQVTLRCSPKSGHDTVSWYQQALGQGPQFIFQYYEEEERQRGNFPDRFSGHQFPNYSSELNVNALLLGDSALYLCASSRATGAYEQYFGPGTRLTVT.

This chain connects TRBV20-1 to TRBJ1-5; D not resolved. V lost 4 bases to trimming and J lost 1 base, with 11 bases between them. This CDR3 is built from 14 residues. Germline lookup yields CDR1 DFQATT and CDR2 SNEGSKA (reference sequence). The DNA for the CDR3 is TGCAGTGCTACATTTCAGGACAGCAATCAGCCCCAGCATTTT. Translating gives CSATFQDSNQPQHF.

The chain joins TRBV4-1 to TRBJ1-4, with D maybe TRBD1 (6 bases). Trimming stripped 5 bases from V and 2 bases from J, with 24 bases between. The germline V gene has CDR1 MGHRA and CDR2 YSYEKL. The CDR3 is made up of 19 amino acids. The CDR3 DNA follows: TGCGCCAGCAGCTCCAAGGGCGATGGGGGGGCGGTGACTAATGAAAAACTGTTTTTT. Its translation is CASSSKGDGGAVTNEKLFF.

This clonotype was recorded many times. The chain has TRBV12-3 or TRBV12-4 and TRBJ1-1; D uncertain. Trimming left V 6 bases short and J 1 base short, with 15 bases between. The CDR3 spans 15 residues. CDR3 loop: CASRPLEVGNTEAFF. CDR3 nucleotides: TGTGCCAGCAGACCCCTTGAGGTGGGGAACACTGAAGCTTTCTTT.

This clonotype turned up a few times. J is TRBJ2-3 and V is TRBV10-3; TRBD2 matches at 9 bases. The CDR3 is made up of 13 amino acids. Germline trimming cut 8 bases from V and 5 bases from J; bases unmatched to any gene: 5. Germline CDR1 and CDR2: ENHRY and SYGVKD. The CDR3, as DNA: TGTGCCATCGGGGGACTAGCAGAAGATACGCAGTATTTT. It codes for CAIGGLAEDTQYF.

There are a few counts of this clonotype. J is TRBJ1-3 and V is TRBV5-1, with D possibly being TRBD1 (6 bases). Germline V lookup: CDR1 SGHRS, CDR2 YFSETQ. Trimming removed 4 bases from V and 4 bases from J, with 12 bases in between. The CDR3 sequence is 14 residues long. CDR3 amino acids: CASSHREGGNTIYF. The CDR3 region has the DNA TGCGCCAGCAGCCACAGGGAAGGAGGAAACACCATATATTTT.

This clonotype was observed many times. The J gene is TRBJ1-2, the V gene TRBV5-1, with D hard to call. V was clipped by 3 bases and J by 0 bases, with 12 bases between them. This CDR3 is 15 amino acids long. The germline V gene has CDR1 SGHRS and CDR2 YFSETQ. In DNA form, the CDR3 reads TGCGCCAGCAGCTACATTTACCCAGCTAACTATGGCTACACCTTC. It is translated as CASSYIYPANYGYTF.

The chain couples TRBV7-9 to TRBJ2-5, with D perhaps matching TRBD1 or TRBD2 (5 bases each). The CDR3 consists of 14 residues. V was pared by 2 bases and J by 1 base, with 8 bases between. Per the germline V gene, CDR1 is SEHNR and CDR2 is FQNEAQ (reference sequence). The CDR3 protein is CASSLMRGQETQYF. In nucleotides, the CDR3 is TGTGCCAGCAGCTTAATGAGGGGCCAAGAGACCCAGTACTTC.

This clonotype was picked up a small number of times. The V call is TRBV15, the J call TRBJ2-5, with TRBD2 matching over 7 bases. The CDR3 loop spans 16 amino acids. Trimming removed 1 base from V and 2 bases from J; junction bases left unmatched: 7. CDR1 is LNHNV and CDR2 is YYDKDF in the germline V gene (reference sequence). The CDR3 nucleotides are TGTGCCACCAGCAGAGCAGGTCGGGGGGTGCAAGAGACCCAGTACTTC. Translated: CATSRAGRGVQETQYF.

The table lists this clonotype with a few counts. The rearrangement links TRBV7-3 to TRBJ2-5; no clear D gene. CDR3 size: 13 residues. Trimming left V 0 bases short and J 0 bases short, with 2 bases between. From germline, CDR1 is SGHTA and CDR2 FQGTGA. As DNA, the CDR3 is TGTGCCAGCAGCTTAACGTACCAAGAGACCCAGTACTTC. Translation gives CASSLTYQETQYF.